Listed here are 30 T cell receptor beta chains from one sample, sequenced in a study of Graves' ophthalmopathy and Graves' hyperthyroidism. Researchers took RNA transcripts and amplified TCR beta CDR3 regions from them. Amplification began with first-round RT-PCR using HTBI primers, then second-round multiplex PCR was performed. TCRdb processed the multiplex PCR reads anew with MiXCR; each CDR3 protein has one entry. The data contain over 500,000 distinct CDR3 sequences, about 20% of them singletons. Sequenced sample: peripheral blood. Source of these receptors: a woman younger than 35 with stable Graves' hyperthyroidism. Some clones in this sample may be carry-over from other donors' samples.

The chain employs TRBV4-2 and TRBJ2-4; D gene ambiguous. The CDR3 extends over 13 amino acids. Germline V CDR1 and CDR2: LGHNA, YNFKEQ. Trimming shortened V by 0 bases and J by 6 bases, and 6 bases separated the two germline ends. This CDR3 is CASSQERLNIQYF. For the CDR3, the DNA is TGTGCCAGCAGCCAAGAACGCCTAAACATTCAGTACTTC.

The chain combines TRBV2 with TRBJ2-7; TRBD1 might be the D (5 bases). This CDR3 contains 13 residues. The V end was cut by 7 bases, the J end by 2 bases, with 12 bases between. Germline-derived CDR1 and CDR2 are SNHLY and FYNNEI. The CDR3 DNA reads as TGTGCCAGCAAGGAGACGGACACCTACGAGCAGTACTTC. Protein sequence: CASKETDTYEQYF. Together with reference TRBV2 and TRBJ2-7, the CDR3 gives the full variable domain: EPEVTQTPSHQVTQMGQEVILRCVPISNHLYFYWYRQILGQKVEFLVSFYNNEISEKSEIFDDQFSVERPDGSNFTLKIRSTKLEDSAMYFCASKETDTYEQYFGPGTRLTVT.

This clonotype was seen once. The chain recombines TRBV29-1 with TRBJ2-5; maybe TRBD1 (6 bases). Trimming took off 7 bases at V and 9 bases at J, with 18 bases between the two ends. The CDR3 runs to 12 residues. Germline CDR1 reads SQVTM; CDR2 reads ANQGSEA. For the CDR3, the DNA is TGCAGCGGTGGACAGCACCAGGGGTCCCAGTACTTC. Encoded protein: CSGGQHQGSQYF.

The table lists this clonotype with many counts. The chain uses TRBV6-1 and TRBJ1-5; possible D gene TRBD1, 5 bases. V lost 5 bases and J 3 bases, leaving 11 bases between the germline ends. The CDR3 consists of 14 residues. The germline V gene has CDR1 MNHNS and CDR2 SASEGT. The CDR3 DNA follows: TGTGCCAGCAGTCCGGGACCCCACAATCAGCCCCAGCATTTT. Its translation is CASSPGPHNQPQHF.

This clonotype has at least ten counts. V usage is TRBV12-3 or TRBV12-4 and J usage is TRBJ2-7; TRBD2 aligns across 8 bases. The CDR3 loop spans 15 amino acids. V trimming: 8 bases; J trimming: 4 bases; junction bases outside the gene matches: 13. The CDR3 DNA sequence: TGTGCCAGCCTTTACAGCGGGGGAGTATCTTACGAGCAGTACTTC. Translating gives CASLYSGGVSYEQYF.

Comment on this clonotype: The conserved phenylalanine or tryptophan is not found at the CDR3 terminus, so this likely reflects a read error. Because the CDR3's place on the DNA is in doubt, the DNA is left out and the CDR3 is given as listed by TCRdb. The chain has TRBV6-1 and TRBJ2-7; no DNA check was done on the table's D call, TRBD2. The CDR3 has 8 amino acids, counting both end residues. CDR1 is MNHNS, CDR2 SASEGT, per germline. The CDR3 here is CASSRLAG.

This clonotype turned up a few times. The chain recombines TRBV11-1 with TRBJ2-1; TRBD1 matches 7 bases. CDR3 length equals 13 residues. V gave up 1 base and J gave up 9 bases; unmatched junction bases: 3. Germline V gene sequence: CDR1 SGHAT, CDR2 FQDESV (reference sequence). CDR3 nucleotide sequence: TGTGCCAGCAGCTTAGGGACAGGAAGTGAGCAGTTCTTC. It codes for CASSLGTGSEQFF.

This clonotype was seen more than once but under ten times. Since a much larger clone is just one base distant, this may be a read error. The chain carries TRBV11-1 and TRBJ2-5; a weak D match, TRBD1 (5 bases). The germline gives CDR1 SGHAT, CDR2 FQDESV (reference sequence). The CDR3 is 16 residues long. Here the CDR3 reads CASSDGSRAYQETKYF. CDR3 in DNA: TGTGCCAGCAGCGACGGATCCAGGGCCTACCAAGAGACCAAGTACTTC.

On this clonotype itself: The conserved phenylalanine or tryptophan normally closing the CDR3 is absent here, so this likely arose from a read error. V gene TRBV5-1 combines with J gene TRBJ2-2, with 7 bases lining up with TRBD1. Trimming at V came to 4 bases and at J to 2 bases, leaving 8 bases not matched to a gene. Per germline, CDR1 SGHRS and CDR2 YFSETQ. This CDR3 region has 16 residues. The CDR3 is CASSKTHRGNTGELFL. CDR3 in DNA: TGCGCCAGCAGCAAAACCCACAGGGGAAACACCGGGGAGCTGTTTCTT.

This clonotype was observed at least ten times. This sequence joins TRBV28 and TRBJ2-7; TRBD1 might be the D (5 bases). Trimming shortened V by 3 bases and J by 9 bases, and 15 bases separated the two germline ends. Germline assignment: CDR1 MDHEN and CDR2 SYDVKM. The CDR3 is made up of 13 amino acids. The CDR3 DNA follows: TGTGCCAGCAGTTTCCAGGGTCTAAAGGGGCAGTACTTC. Its protein product is CASSFQGLKGQYF.

The V gene is TRBV5-1, the J gene TRBJ2-2; D remains ambiguous. The germline V gene has CDR1 SGHRS and CDR2 YFSETQ. The V end lost 3 bases, the J end lost 9 bases, and 12 bases lay between the germline ends. The CDR3 has 13 residues. The CDR3 DNA follows: TGCGCCAGCAGCTGGCAATTCGACAGGGAGCTGTTTTTT. Protein product: CASSWQFDRELFF.

The chain links TRBV7-3 to TRBJ2-2; D call uncertain. Germline values: CDR1 SGHTA, CDR2 FQGTGA. V was trimmed by 9 bases and J by 0 bases, leaving 20 bases between them. The CDR3 length is 17 residues. In DNA form, the CDR3 reads TGTGCCAGTAGTATTGAAGCGAGCCAACCGAACACCGGGGAGCTGTTTTTT. Its translation is CASSIEASQPNTGELFF.

This clonotype was found many times. V is TRBV28 and J is TRBJ1-3; no firm D call. CDR1 is MDHEN, CDR2 SYDVKM, per germline. V lost 3 bases and J lost 7, with 16 bases in between. CDR3 length equals 15 residues. Here the CDR3 reads CASSFPLPTRNTIYF. The CDR3 DNA reads as TGTGCCAGCAGTTTCCCCCTACCGACGAGGAACACCATATATTTT.

The chain couples TRBV6-2 or TRBV6-3 to TRBJ2-3; maybe TRBD2 (6 bases). Germline V gene data show CDR1 as MNHEY and CDR2 as SVGEGT. V lost 2 bases to trimming and J lost 2 bases, with 17 bases between them. The CDR3 contains 17 residues. The DNA for the CDR3 is TGTGCCAGCAGTTACCGCCTCGGGAGCGGACACACAGATACGCAGTATTTT. It encodes CASSYRLGSGHTDTQYF.

The table lists this clonotype with many counts. The chain uses TRBV30 and TRBJ1-3; D remains unclear. CDR1 is GTSNPN and CDR2 is SVGIG in the germline V gene (reference sequence). Trimming stripped 3 bases from V and 0 bases from J, with 9 bases between. CDR3 length: 14 amino acids. CDR3 DNA sequence: TGTGCCTGGAGGGGAGTGATCTCTGGAAACACCATATATTTT. Its translation is CAWRGVISGNTIYF.

This clonotype was seen many times. The chain employs TRBV6-5 and TRBJ1-1; 7 positions match TRBD1. The CDR3 spans 16 residues. Germline V CDR1 and CDR2: MNHEY, SVGAGI. J gave up 7 bases and V 2 bases, and 13 bases lay outside the gene matches. DNA for the CDR3: TGTGCCAGCAGTTACGGGCAACGAGGGGGCGGGAATGAAGCTTTCTTT. Translation: CASSYGQRGGGNEAFF.

This clonotype was recorded at least ten times. The chain combines TRBV30 with TRBJ2-7; 7 nucleotides match TRBD1. The CDR3 runs to 12 residues. Germline V gene lookup returns CDR1 GTSNPN and CDR2 SVGIG (reference sequence). The trim removed 3 bases at V and 2 bases at J, leaving 1 base unmatched. CDR3 sequence reads: CAWSGTAYEQYF. The CDR3 DNA is TGTGCCTGGAGCGGGACAGCCTACGAGCAGTACTTC.

There are many counts of this clonotype. The gene calls are TRBV20-1 and TRBJ1-1, with D possibly TRBD1 on 5 matching bases. With 1 base removed from V and 0 bases from J, the gap between germline ends came to 12 bases. This CDR3 is 15 amino acids long. Germline V gene sequence: CDR1 DFQATT, CDR2 SNEGSKA (reference sequence). CDR3 sequence reads: CSARVLGRMNTEAFF. The DNA for the CDR3 is TGCAGTGCTAGAGTGCTGGGACGGATGAACACTGAAGCTTTCTTT.

This clonotype was seen at least ten times. This chain's CDR3 is CSAKQEGAVYGYTF. As DNA, the CDR3 is TGCAGTGCTAAACAAGAGGGGGCTGTGTATGGCTACACCTTC. This chain uses TRBV20-1 with TRBJ1-2, with TRBD1 identical over 7 bases. The CDR3 has 14 residues. The V gene end was trimmed by 4 bases and the J gene end by 5 bases; junction bases not matched to a gene: 10. In germline, CDR1 is DFQATT, CDR2 SNEGSKA (reference sequence).

CDR3 protein: CASTPGVSGQKYQETQYF. CDR3 bases: TGTGCCAGCACCCCTGGGGTTTCGGGACAAAAGTACCAAGAGACCCAGTACTTC. The V and J genes are TRBV28 and TRBJ2-5, with D maybe TRBD1 (6 bases). Trimming shortened V by 7 bases and J by 0 bases, and 24 bases separated the two germline ends. Germline CDR1 MDHEN, CDR2 SYDVKM. The CDR3 is 18 amino acids.

This clonotype appeared a single time. The chain has TRBV12-3 or TRBV12-4 and TRBJ2-7; 7 bases map to TRBD2. Losses at the gene ends were 8 bases for V and 6 bases for J; bases not matched to a gene: 13. The CDR3 covers 14 residues. The DNA of the CDR3 is TGTGCCAGCGGGCCTAGCGGTAGCTTCTTCGAGCAGTACTTC. It encodes CASGPSGSFFEQYF.

The V call is TRBV12-3 or TRBV12-4, the J call TRBJ1-5; D may be TRBD1 (6 bases). This CDR3 contains 14 residues. Trimming cost V 5 bases and J 3 bases, with 11 bases left between them. The CDR3 DNA reads as TGTGCCAGCAGTACAGGGTCGGCCAATCAGCCCCAGCATTTT. Translating it yields CASSTGSANQPQHF.

This clonotype came up many times. The chain couples TRBV7-3 to TRBJ1-2; 8 bases map to TRBD1. Germline V gene lookup returns CDR1 SGHTA and CDR2 FQGTGA. This CDR3 region has 13 residues. Trimming cost V 5 bases and J 8 bases; bases outside gene matches: 7. The CDR3 here is CASSGGQGVGYTF. CDR3 nucleotides: TGTGCCAGCAGCGGAGGACAGGGAGTCGGCTACACCTTC.

This clonotype was seen many times. This chain links TRBV28 with TRBJ1-1, with 9 bases fitting TRBD1. Unmatched junction bases numbered 5, after V lost 4 bases and J lost 5 bases. The germline CDR1 and CDR2 sequences are MDHEN and SYDVKM. The CDR3 totals 14 residues. The CDR3 here is CASSSGTGRTEAFF. Here the CDR3 DNA reads TGTGCCAGCAGTTCCGGGACAGGGAGGACTGAAGCTTTCTTT.

On this clonotype itself: At one of its ends the junction is not consistent with the germline gene, which may arise from a read error. CDR3 in amino acids: CASCVGYVGTEAFF. The DNA for the CDR3 is TGTGCCAGCTGCGTAGGTTACGTTGGCACTGAAGCTTTCTTT. The chain links TRBV9 to TRBJ1-1; no definite D call. The CDR3 is 14 residues long. The germline V gene encodes CDR1 SGDLS and CDR2 YYNGEE.

V is TRBV18 and J is TRBJ1-5; TRBD1 agrees at 7 bases. V lost 4 bases, J lost 1 base, and 7 bases stayed unmatched. Per germline, CDR1 KGHSH and CDR2 LQKENI. CDR3 length: 16 residues. The CDR3 region is CASSRPGGLSNQPQHF. As DNA, the CDR3 is TGTGCCAGCTCACGCCCAGGGGGGTTGAGCAATCAGCCCCAGCATTTT.

This clonotype was recorded many times. The chain recombines TRBV20-1 with TRBJ2-5; 9 bases align to TRBD2. The germline V gene encodes CDR1 DFQATT and CDR2 SNEGSKA (reference sequence). The ends lost 1 base at V and 5 bases at J; junction bases unmatched: 8. CDR3 size: 15 residues. The CDR3 is CSARVGNSGSETQYF. The DNA for the CDR3 is TGCAGTGCTAGAGTCGGCAATAGCGGGAGTGAGACCCAGTACTTC.

The sample holds a few counts of this clonotype. The chain employs TRBV5-1 and TRBJ1-1; TRBD1 is a possible D gene (5 bases). The CDR3 runs 15 residues. Per the germline V gene, CDR1 is SGHRS and CDR2 is YFSETQ. Trimming pared 3 bases from V and 7 bases from J, leaving 19 bases between. The CDR3 loop reads CASSSERDGSLEAFF. The CDR3 DNA reads as TGCGCCAGCAGCTCGGAGCGGGACGGAAGCCTTGAAGCTTTCTTT.

The J gene is TRBJ2-2, the V gene TRBV28; 11 nucleotides match TRBD1. V shed 5 bases, J shed 5 bases, and the junction held 16 bases outside the gene matches. Germline V lookup: CDR1 MDHEN, CDR2 SYDVKM. The CDR3 consists of 19 residues. This CDR3 is CASSPILGQGVRETGELFF. As DNA, the CDR3 is TGTGCCAGCAGTCCAATTTTGGGACAGGGGGTGAGGGAGACCGGGGAGCTGTTTTTT.

This clonotype occurred many times. The gene calls are TRBV27 and TRBJ1-2; 9 positions match TRBD1. The CDR3 extends over 13 amino acids. V lost 10 bases, J lost 6 bases, and 9 bases stayed unmatched. Germline V gene lookup returns CDR1 MNHEY and CDR2 SMNVEV (reference sequence). In nucleotides, the CDR3 is TGTGCCACCTGGACAGGGGTCACGGATGGCTACACCTTC. Protein: CATWTGVTDGYTF.